The 30 T cell receptor beta chains presented below share a single source sample, sequenced in a study of blood T cell repertoires in COVID-19. Profiled with immunoSEQ multiplex PCR; TCRdb holds only in-frame clones, not every one. Among 250,000 to 300,000 clones, approximately 93% were seen once, and the ten largest hold around 2%. Material for sequencing was peripheral blood. These receptors came from a woman under 40 with COVID-19, enrolled during active disease.

For the CDR3, the DNA is TGTGCCAGCAGCACACAGCGGGGGGCCTGGGATGAGCAGTTCTTC. Translated: CASSTQRGAWDEQFF. This chain connects TRBV7-9 to TRBJ2-1; 9 nucleotides align to TRBD2. Germline assignment: CDR1 SEHNR and CDR2 FQNEAQ (reference sequence). After removal of 5 bases from V and 8 bases from J, the junction contained 10 bases not matched to a gene. This CDR3 has 15 residues.

J is TRBJ2-7 and V is TRBV6-1; 7 nucleotides agree with TRBD1. Losses at the gene ends were 1 base for V and 5 bases for J; bases not matched to a gene: 2. CDR1 is MNHNS, CDR2 SASEGT, per germline. The CDR3 sequence is 13 residues long. CDR3 in amino acids: CASSEGQGHEQYF. The CDR3, as DNA: TGTGCCAGCAGTGAAGGACAGGGCCACGAGCAGTACTTC.

The table lists this clone with a count of one. V is TRBV2 and J is TRBJ2-2, with TRBD2 matching 7 bases. V shed 1 base and J 3 bases; nucleotides not matched to a gene: 2. In germline, CDR1 is SNHLY, CDR2 FYNNEI. The CDR3 loop spans 15 amino acids. The CDR3 region is CASSEVGRDTGELFF. In nucleotides, the CDR3 is TGTGCCAGCAGTGAAGTAGGGAGGGACACCGGGGAGCTGTTTTTT.

As for this clone: One junction end disagrees with the germline gene, perhaps due to a read error. The chain joins TRBV14 to TRBJ1-2; 7 positions agree with TRBD1. This CDR3 spans 14 amino acids. Germline loops: CDR1 SGHDN, CDR2 FVKESK. CDR3 loop: CASSKDRVGYGYTF. The CDR3 nucleotides are TGTGCCAGCAGCAAAGACAGGGTCGGCTATGGCTACACCTTC.

The chain is built from TRBV7-3 and TRBJ2-3; D is ambiguous. V shed 0 bases and J shed 0 bases, with 7 bases lying between them. The CDR3 consists of 15 residues. Germline assignment: CDR1 SGHTA and CDR2 FQGTGA. This chain's CDR3 is CASSLTRSSTDTQYF. The CDR3 coding sequence is TGTGCCAGCAGCTTAACTAGATCTAGCACAGATACGCAGTATTTT.

V and J are TRBV18 and TRBJ1-1, with D possibly matching TRBD1 (5 bases). The CDR3 length is 11 residues. Trimming took 7 bases from V and 11 from J, leaving 14 bases between them. CDR1 is KGHSH, CDR2 LQKENI, per germline. The CDR3 reads CASFSGELAFF. The CDR3 DNA reads as TGTGCCAGCTTCTCGGGGGAACTGGCTTTCTTT.

The rearrangement joins TRBV19 to TRBJ1-6; D unresolved. V was cut by 5 bases and J by 2 bases, with 13 bases left in between. The CDR3 loop spans 16 amino acids. Per germline, CDR1 LNHDA and CDR2 SQIVND (reference sequence). CDR3: CASSASRRAYNSPLHF. The CDR3 coding sequence is TGTGCCAGTAGTGCTTCAAGACGGGCCTATAATTCACCCCTCCACTTT.

The rearrangement joins TRBV7-2 to TRBJ2-7, with D unclear. V was pared by 2 bases and J by 6 bases, with 14 bases between. The CDR3 has 14 amino acids. Germline values: CDR1 SGHTA, CDR2 FQGNSA. The CDR3 region is CASSLLSSGPEQYF. The CDR3 DNA follows: TGTGCCAGCAGCTTATTGTCGAGTGGGCCCGAGCAGTACTTC.

This chain uses TRBV20-1 with TRBJ2-7; maybe TRBD2 (7 bases). Germline V gene sequence: CDR1 DFQATT, CDR2 SNEGSKA (reference sequence). Trimming cost V 3 bases and J 7 bases, with 25 bases left between them. CDR3 size: 16 residues. The CDR3 region is CSASNRGEGLIREQYF. The CDR3 nucleotides are TGCAGTGCTAGTAATAGGGGGGAGGGCCTTATAAGGGAGCAGTACTTC.

This sequence joins TRBV16 and TRBJ1-2; maybe TRBD1 (6 bases). The CDR3 runs 16 residues. From germline, CDR1 is KGHSY and CDR2 FQNENV. V was clipped by 4 bases and J by 4 bases, with 19 bases between them. This CDR3 is CASSPRAGEKGYGYTF. Here the CDR3 DNA reads TGTGCCAGCAGCCCCCGGGCAGGGGAAAAAGGCTATGGCTACACCTTC.

The gene calls are TRBV30 and TRBJ1-5, with D possibly being TRBD1 (5 bases). CDR3 size: 15 residues. The germline V gene encodes CDR1 GTSNPN and CDR2 SVGIG (reference sequence). Trimming pared 0 bases from V and 0 bases from J, leaving 9 bases between. Here the CDR3 DNA reads TGTGCCTGGAGTGTACGGGGGGATAGCAATCAGCCCCAGCATTTT. Protein sequence: CAWSVRGDSNQPQHF.

The chain uses TRBV10-1 and TRBJ2-7; maybe TRBD1 (7 bases). The V and J ends lost 2 bases and 3 bases respectively, with 11 bases between them. CDR3 length: 14 amino acids. The germline V gene encodes CDR1 WNHNN and CDR2 SYGVQD (reference sequence). In DNA form, the CDR3 reads TGCGCCAGCAGTGAGGCGGGACAGAGCTACGAGCAGTACTTC. It yields the protein CASSEAGQSYEQYF.

V gene TRBV3-1 (or the pseudogene TRBV3-2) combines with J gene TRBJ2-1; TRBD2 matches at 8 bases. Per the germline V gene, CDR1 is LGHDT and CDR2 is YNNKEL (reference sequence). Germline trimming cut 1 base from V and 2 bases from J; bases unmatched to any gene: 1. This CDR3 has 15 residues. CDR3 coding DNA: TGTGCCAGCAGCCAAGGTAGCGGGGCCTACAATGAGCAGTTCTTC. This translates into CASSQGSGAYNEQFF.

This chain uses TRBV19 with TRBJ2-4, with TRBD2 matching over 9 bases. The V gene's germline CDR1 is LNHDA and CDR2 SQIVND (reference sequence). CDR3 length equals 12 residues. After removal of 8 bases from V and 5 bases from J, the junction contained 1 base not matched to a gene. CDR3 in DNA: TGTGCCAGTTCTAGCGGGGAAAACATTCAGTACTTC. It specifies CASSSGENIQYF.

The V call is TRBV28, the J call TRBJ1-2, with D unresolved. Germline CDR1 and CDR2: MDHEN and SYDVKM. Trimming cost V 7 bases and J 8 bases, with 14 bases left between them. The CDR3 contains 12 residues. CDR3 protein: CASTVESRGYTF. The DNA of the CDR3 is TGTGCCAGCACCGTTGAATCGCGCGGCTACACCTTC.

V gene TRBV19 combines with J gene TRBJ2-1; possibly TRBD2 for D (6 bases). The V gene lost 4 bases and the J gene lost 12 bases, with 13 bases spanning the gap. Germline CDR1 LNHDA, CDR2 SQIVND (reference sequence). The CDR3 extends over 12 amino acids. The CDR3 region has the DNA TGTGCCAGTAGTAGAGACCCCGGGAGGCAGTTCTTC. It encodes CASSRDPGRQFF. The whole variable domain, filled in from reference TRBV19 and TRBJ2-1, reads DGGITQSPKYLFRKEGQNVTLSCEQNLNHDAMYWYRQDPGQGLRLIYYSQIVNDFQKGDIAEGYSVSREKKESFPLTVTSAQKNPTAFYLCASSRDPGRQFFGPGTRLTVL.

This chain uses TRBV10-3 with TRBJ1-2; TRBD1 matches at 12 bases. Germline V gene sequence: CDR1 ENHRY, CDR2 SYGVKD. The CDR3 consists of 15 residues. After removal of 4 bases from V and 5 bases from J, the junction contained 5 bases not matched to a gene. This CDR3 is CAISAGTGGAYGYTF. As DNA, the CDR3 is TGTGCCATCAGTGCCGGGACAGGGGGCGCGTATGGCTACACCTTC.

This chain links TRBV9 with TRBJ1-3, with D unresolved. CDR3 length equals 12 residues. Germline-derived CDR1 and CDR2 are SGDLS and YYNGEE. The V gene lost 1 base and the J gene lost 8 bases, with 7 bases spanning the gap. CDR3 protein: CASSVTGDTIYF. CDR3 DNA: TGTGCCAGCAGCGTAACCGGGGACACCATATATTTT.

V is TRBV4-1 and J is TRBJ2-1; TRBD1 matches at 9 bases. Germline V gene lookup returns CDR1 MGHRA and CDR2 YSYEKL. This CDR3 is built from 15 residues. The J segment lost 8 bases and the V segment lost 3 bases, leaving 8 bases of the junction unmatched. CDR3 in amino acids: CASSHRTGGGDEQFF. In DNA form, the CDR3 reads TGCGCCAGCAGCCATCGTACAGGGGGCGGGGATGAGCAGTTCTTC.

Only a few counts were recorded for this clone. The V call is TRBV10-1, the J call TRBJ2-2; the D gene is possibly TRBD2 (5 bases). V lost 2 bases and J lost 6, with 7 bases in between. The CDR3 is 13 amino acids. Germline CDR1 is WNHNN and CDR2 is SYGVQD (reference sequence). CDR3 loop: CASSEGAAGELFF. CDR3 sequence (DNA): TGCGCCAGCAGTGAGGGAGCGGCCGGGGAGCTGTTTTTT.

The V call is TRBV2, the J call TRBJ2-7, with 9 bases fitting TRBD1. Germline V gives CDR1 SNHLY, CDR2 FYNNEI. The CDR3 is made up of 14 amino acids. Trimming cost V 6 bases and J 4 bases; bases outside gene matches: 7. This CDR3 is CASRAGTGTYEQYF. The CDR3 region has the DNA TGTGCCAGCAGAGCCGGGACAGGGACTTACGAGCAGTACTTC.

V gene TRBV2 combines with J gene TRBJ1-3; 7 bases agree with TRBD1. The junction had 5 bases not matched to a gene; V was cut back by 6 bases and J by 0 bases. This CDR3 has 15 residues. Germline CDR1 is SNHLY and CDR2 is FYNNEI. CDR3 nucleotides: TGTGCCAGCAGGGAACAGGGGACCTCTGGAAACACCATATATTTT. Its protein is CASREQGTSGNTIYF.

The chain carries TRBV2 and TRBJ1-1; D unclear. CDR1 and CDR2 from the germline V gene are SNHLY and FYNNEI. Trimming pared 5 bases from V and 1 base from J, leaving 11 bases between. The CDR3 consists of 14 residues. The CDR3 here is CASSYTSRNTEAFF. The CDR3 nucleotides are TGTGCCAGCAGTTACACCTCAAGGAACACTGAAGCTTTCTTT.

The gene calls are TRBV27 and TRBJ1-5; D is undetermined. The germline V gene has CDR1 MNHEY and CDR2 SMNVEV (reference sequence). The CDR3 extends over 12 amino acids. The V end lost 4 bases, the J end lost 7 bases, and 8 bases lay between the germline ends. The CDR3 region has the DNA TGTGCCAGCAGTTCGACGGGACAGCCCCAGCATTTT. Amino acid sequence: CASSSTGQPQHF.

V is TRBV4-1 and J is TRBJ1-1; D is unclear. Per the germline V gene, CDR1 is MGHRA and CDR2 is YSYEKL. CDR3 length: 15 residues. V lost 0 bases and J lost 7, with 15 bases in between. The CDR3 loop is CASSQERSADYEAFF. The DNA for the CDR3 is TGCGCCAGCAGCCAAGAGCGATCTGCGGACTATGAAGCTTTCTTT.

The gene calls are TRBV9 and TRBJ1-2; D possibly corresponds to TRBD1 (5 bases). This CDR3 contains 15 residues. CDR1 is SGDLS and CDR2 is YYNGEE in the germline V gene. V lost 0 bases and J 4 bases, leaving 13 bases between the germline ends. The CDR3 DNA reads TGTGCCAGCAGCGTAGACGGGGGTTGGTCCTATGGCTACACCTTC. This encodes CASSVDGGWSYGYTF.

Turning to this clone: The sample contains more than one DNA sequence encoding this CDR3. The J gene is TRBJ1-1, the V gene TRBV30; D is ambiguous. The V end lost 3 bases, the J end lost 5 bases, and 10 bases lay between the germline ends. CDR1 GTSNPN and CDR2 SVGIG come from the germline V gene (reference sequence). This CDR3 is built from 12 residues. CDR3 sequence: CAWSDRGTEAFF. The CDR3 DNA follows: TGTGCCTGGAGCGACCGAGGGACTGAAGCTTTCTTT.

V usage is TRBV19 and J usage is TRBJ2-7, with 9 bases that match TRBD1. CDR1 and CDR2 from the germline V gene are LNHDA and SQIVND (reference sequence). V lost 9 bases, J lost 6 bases, and 6 bases stayed unmatched. This CDR3 contains 12 residues. The DNA of the CDR3 is TGTGCCAGCAGCGGGGACAGGGCCGAGCAGTACTTC. Translated, it gives CASSGDRAEQYF.

The chain couples TRBV6-5 to TRBJ1-6, with TRBD1 as a possible D gene (6 bases). The germline V gene has CDR1 MNHEY and CDR2 SVGAGI. V lost 5 bases to trimming and J lost 9 bases, with 17 bases between them. The length of the CDR3 is 15 residues. This CDR3 reads CASSISGDPISPLHF. CDR3 in DNA: TGTGCCAGCAGTATCTCAGGGGATCCAATTTCACCCCTCCACTTT.

The rearrangement links TRBV28 to TRBJ2-2, with 15 bases matching TRBD2. V lost 5 bases, J lost 1 base, and 11 bases stayed unmatched. CDR3 length: 20 residues. Germline loops: CDR1 MDHEN, CDR2 SYDVKM. The CDR3 loop is CASSPRTSGRARLNTGELFF. CDR3 coding DNA: TGTGCCAGCAGTCCTCGGACTAGCGGGAGGGCCCGGTTGAACACCGGGGAGCTGTTTTTT.